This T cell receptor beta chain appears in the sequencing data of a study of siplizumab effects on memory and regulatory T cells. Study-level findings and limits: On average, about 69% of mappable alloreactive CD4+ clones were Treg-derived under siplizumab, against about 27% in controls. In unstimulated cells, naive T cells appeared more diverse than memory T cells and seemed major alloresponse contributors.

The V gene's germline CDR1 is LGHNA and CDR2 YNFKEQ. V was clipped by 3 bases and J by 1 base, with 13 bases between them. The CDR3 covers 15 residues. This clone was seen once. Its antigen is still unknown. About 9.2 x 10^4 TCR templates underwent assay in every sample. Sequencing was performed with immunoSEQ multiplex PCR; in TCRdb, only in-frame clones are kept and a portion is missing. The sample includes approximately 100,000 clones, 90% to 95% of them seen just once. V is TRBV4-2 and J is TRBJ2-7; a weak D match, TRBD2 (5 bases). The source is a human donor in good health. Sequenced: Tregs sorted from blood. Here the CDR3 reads CASSQERYPSYEQYF. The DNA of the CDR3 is TGTGCCAGCAGCCAGGAGCGGTATCCATCCTACGAGCAGTACTTC.